This record looks at one TCR beta chain sequence and its context. Its target is unknown. The sample is drawn from a study of vaccination and CD4 T cells after COVID-19. Study details: No peptide, an HIV-1 Nef pool, or a CEFX pool was what each control culture received.

Sequenced with the Oncomine TCR Beta short-read assay was DNA taken from cultured CD4+ T cells. TCRdb re-called the PCR reads with MiXCR, one entry per CDR3 protein. This repertoire shows over 12,000 distinct CDR3 sequences, approximately 57% found once; its top ten account for around an eighth. The CDR3 loop spans 12 amino acids. V dropped 3 bases and J dropped 4 bases, with 9 bases sitting between them. The V gene's germline CDR1 is DFQATT and CDR2 SNEGSKA (reference sequence). Documented treatment: roughly ten-day PBMC culture with coronavirus spike peptide pools or control peptides (ViraFEST assay).

The TCR sequence derives from a human donor who had recovered from COVID-19. Sequencing was carried out using CD4+ T cells from blood, cultured in vitro. The chain combines TRBV20-1 with TRBJ2-5; tentatively, D is TRBD2 (5 bases). The CDR3 nucleotides read TGCAGTGCTAGTTCGGGGAGAGAGACCCAGTACTTC. The encoded protein is CSASSGRETQYF.